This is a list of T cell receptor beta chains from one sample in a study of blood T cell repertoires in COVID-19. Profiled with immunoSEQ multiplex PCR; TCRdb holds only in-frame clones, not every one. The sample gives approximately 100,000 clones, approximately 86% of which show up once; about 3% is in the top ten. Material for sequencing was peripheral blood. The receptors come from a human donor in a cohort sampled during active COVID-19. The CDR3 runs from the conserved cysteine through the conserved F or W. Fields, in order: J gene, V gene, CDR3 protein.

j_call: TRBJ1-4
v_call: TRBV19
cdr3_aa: CASTTLGSGTRNEKLFF

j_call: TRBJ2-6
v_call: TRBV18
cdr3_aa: CASSPPAGANVLTF

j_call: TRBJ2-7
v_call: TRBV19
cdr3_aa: CASRNRDSYEQYF

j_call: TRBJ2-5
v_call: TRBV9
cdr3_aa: CASSVGGREETQYF

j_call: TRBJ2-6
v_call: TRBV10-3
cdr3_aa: CAISGQVEANVLTF

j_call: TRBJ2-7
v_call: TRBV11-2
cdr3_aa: CASSLKATGSDEQYF

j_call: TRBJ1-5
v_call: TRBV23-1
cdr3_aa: CASSLTRDRGRQPQHF

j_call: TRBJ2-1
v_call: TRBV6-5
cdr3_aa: CASSYGSGNEQFF

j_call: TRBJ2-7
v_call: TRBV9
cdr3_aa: CASSGQAGSEQYF

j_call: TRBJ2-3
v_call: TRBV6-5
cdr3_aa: CASSLAGSVTDTQYF

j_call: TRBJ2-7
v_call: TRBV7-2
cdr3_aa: CASSSRGRGEQYF

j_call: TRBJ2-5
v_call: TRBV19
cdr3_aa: CASNMGREETQYF

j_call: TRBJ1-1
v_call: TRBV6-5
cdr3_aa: CASSYSYGTGGTEAFF

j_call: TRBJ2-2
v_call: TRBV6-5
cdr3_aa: CASSYWRGGDGELFF

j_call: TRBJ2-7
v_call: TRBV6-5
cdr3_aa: CASRSGQGPAYEQYF

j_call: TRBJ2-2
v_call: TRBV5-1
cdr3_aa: CASSLGPTGATGELFF

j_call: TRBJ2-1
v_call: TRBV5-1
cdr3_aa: CASAWWLGWKQFF

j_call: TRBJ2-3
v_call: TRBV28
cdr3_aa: CASIGTSGRGFQQYF

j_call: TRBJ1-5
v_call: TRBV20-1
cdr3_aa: CSASRGGEPQHF

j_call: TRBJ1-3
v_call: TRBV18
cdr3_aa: CASSPPFGSAGHYSGNTIYF

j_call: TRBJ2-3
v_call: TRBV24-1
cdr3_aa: CATLWGGRPSTDTQYF

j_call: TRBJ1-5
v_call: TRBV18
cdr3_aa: CASSPTTGNQPQHF

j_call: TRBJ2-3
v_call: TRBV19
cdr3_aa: CASSQTGLYLQYF

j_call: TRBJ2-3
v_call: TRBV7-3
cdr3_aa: CASSSRLAGSDTQYF

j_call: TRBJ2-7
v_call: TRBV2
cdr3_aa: CASSEGGGYSYEQYF

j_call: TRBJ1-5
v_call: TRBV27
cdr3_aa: CASSLVGHLNQPQHF

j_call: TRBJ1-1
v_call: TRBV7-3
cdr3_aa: CASSYTGVTEAFF

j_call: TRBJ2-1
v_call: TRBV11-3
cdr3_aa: CASSLSPGQGGPNNEQFF

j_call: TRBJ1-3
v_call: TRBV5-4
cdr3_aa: CASSLYREWAGNTIYF

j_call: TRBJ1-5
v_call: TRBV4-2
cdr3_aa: CASSQDGGNQPQHF

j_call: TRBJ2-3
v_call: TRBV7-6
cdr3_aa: CASSLARGSTDTQYF

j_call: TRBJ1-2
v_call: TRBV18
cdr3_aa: CASSPQGYGYTF

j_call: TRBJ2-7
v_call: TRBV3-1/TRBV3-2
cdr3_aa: CASSPYGGGRYEQYF

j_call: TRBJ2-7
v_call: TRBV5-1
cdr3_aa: CASSLAHRGFYEQYF

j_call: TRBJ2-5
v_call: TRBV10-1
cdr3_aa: CASSWTGEETQYF

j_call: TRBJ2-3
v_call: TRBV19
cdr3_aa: CASSIDRFGRQGADTQYF

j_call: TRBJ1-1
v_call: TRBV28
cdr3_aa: CASSQGGAFF

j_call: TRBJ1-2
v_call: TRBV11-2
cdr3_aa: CASSQRRQDYGYTF

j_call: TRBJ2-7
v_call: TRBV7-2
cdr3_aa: CASSLPDRGEEQYF

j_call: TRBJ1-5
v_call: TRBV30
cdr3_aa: CAWEGQANQPQHF

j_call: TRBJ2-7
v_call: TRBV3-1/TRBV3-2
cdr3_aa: CASSQSGTRGTYEQYF

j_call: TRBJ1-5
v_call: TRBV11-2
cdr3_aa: CASSSLAGGNQPQHF

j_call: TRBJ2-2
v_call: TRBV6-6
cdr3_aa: CASSRLTDPTGELFF

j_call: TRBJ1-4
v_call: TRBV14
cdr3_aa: CASSRGQVPSTNEKLFF

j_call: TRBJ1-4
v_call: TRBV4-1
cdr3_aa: CASSFGFGRREKLFF

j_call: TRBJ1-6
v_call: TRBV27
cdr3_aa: CASSSSPGTGYNSPLHF